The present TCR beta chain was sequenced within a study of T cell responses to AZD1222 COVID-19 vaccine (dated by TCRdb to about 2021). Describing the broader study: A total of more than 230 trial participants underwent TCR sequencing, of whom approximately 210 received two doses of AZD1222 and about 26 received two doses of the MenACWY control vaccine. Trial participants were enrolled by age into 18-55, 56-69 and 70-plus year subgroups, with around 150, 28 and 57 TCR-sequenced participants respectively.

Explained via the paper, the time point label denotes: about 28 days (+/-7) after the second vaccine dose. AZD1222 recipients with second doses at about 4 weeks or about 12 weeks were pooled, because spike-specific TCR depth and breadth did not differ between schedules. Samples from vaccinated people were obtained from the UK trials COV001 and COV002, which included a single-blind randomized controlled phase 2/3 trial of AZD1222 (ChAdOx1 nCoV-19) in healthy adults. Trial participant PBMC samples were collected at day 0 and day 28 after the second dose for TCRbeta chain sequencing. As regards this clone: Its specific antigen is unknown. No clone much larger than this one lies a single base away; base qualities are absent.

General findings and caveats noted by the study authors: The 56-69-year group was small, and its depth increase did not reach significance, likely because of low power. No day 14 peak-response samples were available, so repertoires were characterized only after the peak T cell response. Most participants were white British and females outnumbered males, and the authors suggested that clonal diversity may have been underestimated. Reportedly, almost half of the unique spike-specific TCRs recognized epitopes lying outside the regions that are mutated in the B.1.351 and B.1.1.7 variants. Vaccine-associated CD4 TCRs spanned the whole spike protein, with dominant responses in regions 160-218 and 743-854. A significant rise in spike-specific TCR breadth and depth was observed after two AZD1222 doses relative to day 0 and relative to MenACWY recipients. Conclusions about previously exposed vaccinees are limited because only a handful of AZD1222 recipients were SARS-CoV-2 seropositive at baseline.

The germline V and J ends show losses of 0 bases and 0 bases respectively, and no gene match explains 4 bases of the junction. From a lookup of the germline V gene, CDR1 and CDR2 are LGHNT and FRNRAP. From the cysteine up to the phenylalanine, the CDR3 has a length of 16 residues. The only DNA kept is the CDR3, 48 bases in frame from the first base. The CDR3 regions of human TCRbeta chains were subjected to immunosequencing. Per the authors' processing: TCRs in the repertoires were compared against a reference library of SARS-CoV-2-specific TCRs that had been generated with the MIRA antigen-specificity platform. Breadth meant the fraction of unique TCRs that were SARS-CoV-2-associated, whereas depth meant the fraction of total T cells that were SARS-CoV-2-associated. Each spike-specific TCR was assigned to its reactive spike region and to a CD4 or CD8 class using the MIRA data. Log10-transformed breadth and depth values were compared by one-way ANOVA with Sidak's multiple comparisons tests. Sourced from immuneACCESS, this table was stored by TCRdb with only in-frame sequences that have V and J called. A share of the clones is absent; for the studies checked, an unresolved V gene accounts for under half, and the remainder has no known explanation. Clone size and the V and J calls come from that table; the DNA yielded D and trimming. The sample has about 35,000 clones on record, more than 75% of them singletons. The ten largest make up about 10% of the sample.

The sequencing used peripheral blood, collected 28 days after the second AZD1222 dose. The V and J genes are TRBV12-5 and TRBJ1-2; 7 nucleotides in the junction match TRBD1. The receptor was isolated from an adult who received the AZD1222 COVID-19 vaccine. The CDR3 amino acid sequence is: CASGLVRDSANYGYTF. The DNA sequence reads TGTGCTAGTGGTTTGGTACGGGACAGTGCTAACTATGGCTACACCTTC. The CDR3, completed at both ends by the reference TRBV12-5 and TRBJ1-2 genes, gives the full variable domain DARVTQTPRHKVTEMGQEVTMRCQPILGHNTVFWYRQTMMQGLELLAYFRNRAPLDDSGMPKDRFSAEMPDATLATLKIQPSEPRDSAVYFCASGLVRDSANYGYTFGSGTRLTVV.